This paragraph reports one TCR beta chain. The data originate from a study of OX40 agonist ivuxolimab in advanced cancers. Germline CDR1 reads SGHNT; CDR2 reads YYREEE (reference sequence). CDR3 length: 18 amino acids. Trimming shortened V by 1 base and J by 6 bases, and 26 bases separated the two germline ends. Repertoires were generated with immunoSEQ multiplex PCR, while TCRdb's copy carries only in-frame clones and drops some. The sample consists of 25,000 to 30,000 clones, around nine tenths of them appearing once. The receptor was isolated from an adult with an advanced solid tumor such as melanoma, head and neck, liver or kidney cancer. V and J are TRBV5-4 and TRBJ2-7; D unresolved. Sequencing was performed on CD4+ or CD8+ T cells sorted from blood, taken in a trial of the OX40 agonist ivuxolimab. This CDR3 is CASSLNPIAPSLSTEQYF. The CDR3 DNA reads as TGTGCCAGCAGCTTGAATCCTATCGCTCCCTCTCTGTCTACCGAGCAGTACTTC. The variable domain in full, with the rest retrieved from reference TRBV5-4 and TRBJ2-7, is ETGVTQSPTHLIKTRGQQVTLRCSSQSGHNTVSWYQQALGQGPQFIFQYYREEENGRGNFPPRFSGLQFPNYSSELNVNALELDDSALYLCASSLNPIAPSLSTEQYFGPGTRLTVT.